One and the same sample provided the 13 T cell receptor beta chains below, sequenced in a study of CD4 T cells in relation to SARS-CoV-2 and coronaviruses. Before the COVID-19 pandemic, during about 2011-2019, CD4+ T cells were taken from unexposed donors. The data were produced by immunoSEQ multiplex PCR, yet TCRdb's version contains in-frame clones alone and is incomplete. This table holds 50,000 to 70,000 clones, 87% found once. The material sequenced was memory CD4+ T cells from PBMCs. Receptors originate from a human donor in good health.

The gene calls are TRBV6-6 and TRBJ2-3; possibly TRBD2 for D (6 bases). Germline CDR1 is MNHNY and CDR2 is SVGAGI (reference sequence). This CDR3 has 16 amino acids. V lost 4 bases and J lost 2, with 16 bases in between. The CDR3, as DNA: TGTGCCAGCAGTTTAAGGGGACTCCCAATCACAGATACGCAGTATTTT. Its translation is CASSLRGLPITDTQYF.

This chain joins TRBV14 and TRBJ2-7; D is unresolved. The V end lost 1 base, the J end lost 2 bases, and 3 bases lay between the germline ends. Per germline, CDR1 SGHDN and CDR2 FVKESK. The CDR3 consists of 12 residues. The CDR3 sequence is CASSQGTYEQYF. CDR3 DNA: TGTGCCAGCAGCCAAGGGACCTACGAGCAGTACTTC.

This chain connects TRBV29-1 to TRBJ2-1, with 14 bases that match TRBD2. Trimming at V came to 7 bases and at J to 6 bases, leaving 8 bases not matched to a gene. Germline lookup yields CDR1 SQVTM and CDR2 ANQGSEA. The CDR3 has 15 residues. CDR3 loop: CSAVYGTSGSNEQFF. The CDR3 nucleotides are TGCAGCGCAGTATACGGGACTAGCGGGAGCAATGAGCAGTTCTTC.

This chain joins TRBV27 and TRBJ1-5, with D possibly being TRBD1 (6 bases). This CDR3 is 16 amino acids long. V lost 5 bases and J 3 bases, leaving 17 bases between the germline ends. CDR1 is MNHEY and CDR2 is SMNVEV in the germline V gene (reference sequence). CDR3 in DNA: TGTGCCAGCAGTCCCGAGACAGGACCCTACAATCAGCCCCAGCATTTT. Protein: CASSPETGPYNQPQHF.

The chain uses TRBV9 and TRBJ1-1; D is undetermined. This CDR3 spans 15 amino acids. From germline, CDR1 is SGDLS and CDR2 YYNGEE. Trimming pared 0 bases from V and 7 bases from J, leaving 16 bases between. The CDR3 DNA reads TGTGCCAGCAGCGTAGCAGGATTTCAGACAAGTGAAGCTTTCTTT. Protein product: CASSVAGFQTSEAFF.

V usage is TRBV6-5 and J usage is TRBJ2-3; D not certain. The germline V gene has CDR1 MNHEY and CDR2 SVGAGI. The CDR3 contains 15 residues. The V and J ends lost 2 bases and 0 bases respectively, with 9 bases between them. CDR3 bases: TGTGCCAGCAGTTACCAATTTCAGAGCACAGATACGCAGTATTTT. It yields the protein CASSYQFQSTDTQYF.

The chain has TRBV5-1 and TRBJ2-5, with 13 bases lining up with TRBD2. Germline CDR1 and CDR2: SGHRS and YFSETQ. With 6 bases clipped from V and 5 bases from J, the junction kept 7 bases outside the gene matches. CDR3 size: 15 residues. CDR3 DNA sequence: TGCGCCAGCAAAGGACTAGCGGGAGAGGGTGAGACCCAGTACTTC. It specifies CASKGLAGEGETQYF.

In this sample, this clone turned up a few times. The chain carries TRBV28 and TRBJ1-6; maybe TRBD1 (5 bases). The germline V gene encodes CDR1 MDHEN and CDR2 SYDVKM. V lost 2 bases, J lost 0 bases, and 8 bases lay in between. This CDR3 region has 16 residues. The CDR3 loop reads CASSLAQGSYNSPLHF. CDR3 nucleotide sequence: TGTGCCAGCAGTTTAGCCCAGGGCTCCTATAATTCACCCCTCCACTTT. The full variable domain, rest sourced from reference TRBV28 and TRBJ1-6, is DVKVTQSSRYLVKRTGEKVFLECVQDMDHENMFWYRQDPGLGLRLIYFSYDVKMKEKGDIPEGYSVSREKKERFSLILESASTNQTSMYLCASSLAQGSYNSPLHFGNGTRLTVT.

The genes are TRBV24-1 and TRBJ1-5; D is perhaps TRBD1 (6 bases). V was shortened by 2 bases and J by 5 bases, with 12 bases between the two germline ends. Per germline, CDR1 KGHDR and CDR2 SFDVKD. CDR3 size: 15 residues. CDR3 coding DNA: TGTGCCACCAGTGATTCCCAGGGGATGTATCAGCCCCAGCATTTT. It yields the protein CATSDSQGMYQPQHF.

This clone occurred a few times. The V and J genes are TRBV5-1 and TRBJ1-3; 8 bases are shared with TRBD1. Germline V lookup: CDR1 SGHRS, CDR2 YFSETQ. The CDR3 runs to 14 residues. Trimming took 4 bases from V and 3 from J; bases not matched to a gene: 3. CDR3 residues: CASSQDRGGNTIYF. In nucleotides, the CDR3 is TGCGCCAGCAGCCAAGACAGGGGTGGAAACACCATATATTTT.

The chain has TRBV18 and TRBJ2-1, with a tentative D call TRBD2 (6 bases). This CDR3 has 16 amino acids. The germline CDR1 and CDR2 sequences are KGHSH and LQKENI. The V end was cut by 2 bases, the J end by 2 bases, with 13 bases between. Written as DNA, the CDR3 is TGTGCCAGCTCACCATTTTCCGGGAGAACCTACAATGAGCAGTTCTTC. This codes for CASSPFSGRTYNEQFF.

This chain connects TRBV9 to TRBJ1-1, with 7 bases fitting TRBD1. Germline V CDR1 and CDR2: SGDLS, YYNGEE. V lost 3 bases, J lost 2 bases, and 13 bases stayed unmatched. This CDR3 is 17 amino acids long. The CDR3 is CASSGRPGTVENTEAFF. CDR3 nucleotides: TGTGCCAGCAGCGGACGGCCCGGGACAGTGGAAAACACTGAAGCTTTCTTT.

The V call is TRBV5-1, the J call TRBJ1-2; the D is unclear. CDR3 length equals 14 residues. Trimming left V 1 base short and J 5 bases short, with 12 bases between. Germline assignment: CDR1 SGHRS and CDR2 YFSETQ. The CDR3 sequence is CASSLYKEGYGYTF. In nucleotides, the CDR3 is TGCGCCAGCAGCTTGTATAAAGAAGGTTATGGCTACACCTTC.